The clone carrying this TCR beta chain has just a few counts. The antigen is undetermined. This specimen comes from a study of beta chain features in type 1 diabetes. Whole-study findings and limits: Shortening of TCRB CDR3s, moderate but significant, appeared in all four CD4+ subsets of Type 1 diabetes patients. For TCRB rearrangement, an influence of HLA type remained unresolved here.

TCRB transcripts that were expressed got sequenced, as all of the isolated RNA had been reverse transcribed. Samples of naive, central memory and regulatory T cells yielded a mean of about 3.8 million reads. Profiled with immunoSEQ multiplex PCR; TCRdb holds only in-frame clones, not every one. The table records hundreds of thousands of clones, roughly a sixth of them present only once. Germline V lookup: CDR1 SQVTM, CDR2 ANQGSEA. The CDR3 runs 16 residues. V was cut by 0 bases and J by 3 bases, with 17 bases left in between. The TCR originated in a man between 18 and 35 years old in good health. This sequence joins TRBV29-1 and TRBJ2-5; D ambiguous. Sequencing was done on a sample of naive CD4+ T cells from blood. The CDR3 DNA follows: TGCAGCGTTGAAGATTCCCTATTAACCCCAAAAGAGACCCAGTACTTC. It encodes CSVEDSLLTPKETQYF.